The sequence of this T cell receptor (beta chain) was determined in a study of PD-L1 blockade in urothelial cancer. On the study more broadly: Before enrollment, 0 to 3 chemotherapy regimens had been given to patients. A median of 141,255 T cells was found in the blood samples. Analysis of blood occurred 3 weeks (second dose) and 6 weeks after treatment start.

Synthetic TCR analog templates were added to each PCR reaction. Here immunoSEQ multiplex PCR was the method, and the copy in TCRdb shows in-frame clones only, minus some. This sample has roughly 87,000 clones, with roughly nine tenths found just once. The CDR3 has 12 residues. With 5 bases removed from V and 6 bases from J, the gap between germline ends came to 11 bases. Per germline, CDR1 LNHNV and CDR2 YYDKDF (reference sequence). Indicated time point: pretreatment peripheral blood. The clonotype originates from a woman of 80 years or more with urothelial cancer. The chain carries TRBV15 and TRBJ2-7; no firm D call. Specimen: PBMCs, collected around atezolizumab (anti-PD-L1) treatment. The CDR3 reads CATSLDTAEQYF. CDR3 DNA: TGTGCCACCAGCCTCGACACCGCCGAGCAGTACTTC.